This T cell receptor beta chain was sequenced during a study of a mutant IDH1 vaccine in newly diagnosed glioma. The J segment lost 7 bases and the V segment lost 5 bases, leaving 13 bases of the junction unmatched. CDR1 is SGHTA and CDR2 is FQGNSA in the germline V gene. The CDR3 contains 15 residues. The method was immunoSEQ multiplex PCR; TCRdb's version includes in-frame clones alone and lacks a portion of them. The table includes 50,000 to 70,000 clones, about 80% detected once. Study findings and constraints: Researchers report vaccine-induced immune responses in approximately 93% of patients.

Documented time point: week 23, last vaccination. It was 300 ug of mutant IDH1 20-mer peptide that made up each vaccine dose, given with topical imiquimod. As to this clone: Its target is unknown.

The chain joins TRBV7-2 to TRBJ2-7, with 8 nucleotides matching TRBD1. The clonotype originates from a man younger than 30 with glioma. Material: PBMCs, obtained from a glioma patient whose treatment included an IDH1 peptide vaccine. This CDR3 is CASSTWTGSGLEQYF. The CDR3 region has the DNA TGTGCCAGCAGCACTTGGACAGGGAGCGGATTAGAGCAGTACTTC. Combining the CDR3 with reference TRBV7-2 and TRBJ2-7 gives the whole variable domain GAGVSQSPSNKVTEKGKDVELRCDPISGHTALYWYRQSLGQGLEFLIYFQGNSAPDKSGLPSDRFSAERTGGSVSTLTIQRTQQEDSAVYLCASSTWTGSGLEQYFGPGTRLTVT.